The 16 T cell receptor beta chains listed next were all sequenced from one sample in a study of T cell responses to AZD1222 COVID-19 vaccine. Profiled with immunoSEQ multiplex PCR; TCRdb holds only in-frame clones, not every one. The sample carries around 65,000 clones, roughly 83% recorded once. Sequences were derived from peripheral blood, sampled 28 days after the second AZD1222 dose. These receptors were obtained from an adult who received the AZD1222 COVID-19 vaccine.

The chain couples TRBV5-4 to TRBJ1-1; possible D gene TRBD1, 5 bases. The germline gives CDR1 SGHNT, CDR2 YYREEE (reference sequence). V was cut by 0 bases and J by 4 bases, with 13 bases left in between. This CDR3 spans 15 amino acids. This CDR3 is CASSLAGGTVTEAFF. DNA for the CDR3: TGTGCCAGCAGCTTGGCTGGGGGGACTGTCACTGAAGCTTTCTTT.

The CDR3 DNA follows: TGCGCCAGCAGCCAAGTCTCCCGGGGGGACACTGAAGCTTTCTTT. It codes for CASSQVSRGDTEAFF. This chain links TRBV4-1 with TRBJ1-1; D is possibly TRBD1 (5 bases). V shed 1 base and J shed 3 bases, with 12 bases lying between them. The CDR3 covers 15 residues. Germline loops: CDR1 MGHRA, CDR2 YSYEKL.

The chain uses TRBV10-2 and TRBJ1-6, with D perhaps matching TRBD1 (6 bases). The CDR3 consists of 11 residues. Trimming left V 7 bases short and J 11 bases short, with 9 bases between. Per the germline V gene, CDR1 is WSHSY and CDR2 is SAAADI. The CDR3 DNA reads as TGCGCCAGCACGCCAGGGGCACCCCTCCACTTT. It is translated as CASTPGAPLHF.

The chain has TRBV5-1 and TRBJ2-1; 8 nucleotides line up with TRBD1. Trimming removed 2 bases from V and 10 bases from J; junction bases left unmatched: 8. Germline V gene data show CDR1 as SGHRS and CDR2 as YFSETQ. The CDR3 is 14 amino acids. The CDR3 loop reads CASSLPSGGEEQFF. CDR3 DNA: TGCGCCAGCAGCTTACCCTCAGGGGGCGAAGAGCAGTTCTTC.

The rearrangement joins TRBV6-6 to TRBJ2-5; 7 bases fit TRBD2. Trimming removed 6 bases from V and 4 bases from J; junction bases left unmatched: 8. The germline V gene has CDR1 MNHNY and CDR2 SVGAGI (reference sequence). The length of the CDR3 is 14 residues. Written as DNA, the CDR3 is TGTGCCAGCAGGCTAGCGGAAGAAAGAGAGACCCAGTACTTC. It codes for CASRLAEERETQYF.

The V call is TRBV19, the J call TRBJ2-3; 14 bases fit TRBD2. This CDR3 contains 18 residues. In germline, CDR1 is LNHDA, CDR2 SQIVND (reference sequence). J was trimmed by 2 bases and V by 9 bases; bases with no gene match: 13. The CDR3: CASKPPGLAGGNTDTQYF. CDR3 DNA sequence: TGTGCCAGCAAACCTCCCGGACTAGCGGGGGGAAACACAGATACGCAGTATTTT.

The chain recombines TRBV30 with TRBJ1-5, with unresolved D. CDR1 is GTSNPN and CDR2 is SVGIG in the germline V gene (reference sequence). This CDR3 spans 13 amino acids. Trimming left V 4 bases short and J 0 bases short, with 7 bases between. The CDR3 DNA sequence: TGTGCCTGGACAACTCATAGCAATCAGCCCCAGCATTTT. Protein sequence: CAWTTHSNQPQHF.

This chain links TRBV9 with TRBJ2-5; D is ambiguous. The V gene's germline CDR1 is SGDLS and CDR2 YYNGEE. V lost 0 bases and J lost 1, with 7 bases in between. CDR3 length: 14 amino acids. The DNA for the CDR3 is TGTGCCAGCAGCGTAGAGGGTACCCAAGAGACCCAGTACTTC. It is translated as CASSVEGTQETQYF.

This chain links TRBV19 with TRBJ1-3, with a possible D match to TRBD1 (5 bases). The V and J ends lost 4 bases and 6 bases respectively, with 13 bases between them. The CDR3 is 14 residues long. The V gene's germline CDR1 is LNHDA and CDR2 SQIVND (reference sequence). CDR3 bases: TGTGCCAGTAGTACAAGGACACTGGCAAACACCATATATTTT. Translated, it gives CASSTRTLANTIYF.

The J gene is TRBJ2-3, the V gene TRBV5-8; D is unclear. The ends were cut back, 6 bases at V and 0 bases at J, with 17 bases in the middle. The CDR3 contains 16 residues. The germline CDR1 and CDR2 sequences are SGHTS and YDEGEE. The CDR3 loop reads CASTAGLLHSTDTQYF. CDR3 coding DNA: TGTGCCAGCACCGCTGGGTTGCTGCACAGCACAGATACGCAGTATTTT. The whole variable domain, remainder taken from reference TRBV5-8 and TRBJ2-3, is EAGVTQSPTHLIKTRGQQATLRCSPISGHTSVYWYQQALGLGLQFLLWYDEGEERNRGNFPPRFSGRQFPNYSSELNVNALELEDSALYLCASTAGLLHSTDTQYFGPGTRLTVL.

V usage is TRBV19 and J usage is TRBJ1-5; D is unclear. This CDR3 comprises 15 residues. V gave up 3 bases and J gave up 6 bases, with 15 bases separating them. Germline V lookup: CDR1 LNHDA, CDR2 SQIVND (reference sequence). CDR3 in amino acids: CASSISWSRGQPQHF. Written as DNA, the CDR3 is TGTGCCAGTAGTATTAGTTGGTCGCGCGGTCAGCCCCAGCATTTT.

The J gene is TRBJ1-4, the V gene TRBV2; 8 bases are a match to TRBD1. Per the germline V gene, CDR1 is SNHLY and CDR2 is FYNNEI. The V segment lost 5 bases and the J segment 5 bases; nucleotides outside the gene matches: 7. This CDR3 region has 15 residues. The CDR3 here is CASSRGQGANEKLFF. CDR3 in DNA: TGTGCCAGCAGTCGAGGACAGGGCGCCAATGAAAAACTGTTTTTT.

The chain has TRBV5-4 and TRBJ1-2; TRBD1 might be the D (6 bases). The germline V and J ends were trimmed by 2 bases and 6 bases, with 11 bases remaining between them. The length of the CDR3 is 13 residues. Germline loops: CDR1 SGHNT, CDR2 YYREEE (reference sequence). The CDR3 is CASSLGGVDGYTF. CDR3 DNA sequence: TGTGCCAGCAGCTTAGGGGGGGTGGATGGCTACACCTTC.

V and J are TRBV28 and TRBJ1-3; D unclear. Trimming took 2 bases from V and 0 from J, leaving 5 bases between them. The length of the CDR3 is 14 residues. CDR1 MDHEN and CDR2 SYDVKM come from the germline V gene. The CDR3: CASSLQNSGNTIYF. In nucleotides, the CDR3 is TGTGCCAGCAGTTTACAGAACTCTGGAAACACCATATATTTT.

The DNA of the CDR3 is TGTGCCACCAGCAGAGGGGGTCCCTCGGGGGGAAACACCATATATTTT. This encodes CATSRGGPSGGNTIYF. V gene TRBV15 combines with J gene TRBJ1-3; D unresolved. CDR1 and CDR2 from the germline V gene are LNHNV and YYDKDF (reference sequence). This CDR3 is built from 16 residues. V was pared by 1 base and J by 4 bases, with 14 bases between. Supplemented by reference TRBV15 and TRBJ1-3, the full variable domain reads DAMVIQNPRYQVTQFGKPVTLSCSQTLNHNVMYWYQQKSSQAPKLLFHYYDKDFNNEADTPDNFQSRRPNTSFCFLDIRSPGLGDTAMYLCATSRGGPSGGNTIYFGEGSWLTVV.

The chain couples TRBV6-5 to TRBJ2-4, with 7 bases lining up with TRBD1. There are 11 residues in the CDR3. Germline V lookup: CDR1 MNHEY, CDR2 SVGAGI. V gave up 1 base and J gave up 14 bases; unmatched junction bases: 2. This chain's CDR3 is CASSYFGTEYF. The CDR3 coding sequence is TGTGCCAGCAGTTACTTTGGGACAGAGTACTTC.